The 12 T cell receptor beta chains below come from one sample, sequenced in a study of cytomegalovirus exposure and HLA in healthy donors. Primers included in the PCR were 60 Vbeta and 13 Jbeta primers. Clones were read by immunoSEQ multiplex PCR, and TCRdb kept only the in-frame ones, dropping some. The sample carries 140,000 to 150,000 clones, around 78% recorded once. The sample taken for sequencing was PBMCs. These receptors were collected from a woman aged 18-30 years in good health and CMV-seropositive.

The chain couples TRBV5-1 to TRBJ1-6; D not resolved. Trimming shortened V by 0 bases and J by 0 bases, and 4 bases separated the two germline ends. Germline values: CDR1 SGHRS, CDR2 YFSETQ. The CDR3 has 15 residues. The CDR3 sequence: CASSLASSYNSPLHF. The CDR3 DNA reads as TGCGCCAGCAGCTTGGCCAGCTCCTATAATTCACCCCTCCACTTT.

The chain combines TRBV7-6 with TRBJ1-2, with D possibly matching TRBD1 (5 bases). V dropped 1 base and J dropped 4 bases, with 10 bases sitting between them. Germline values: CDR1 SGHVS, CDR2 FNYEAQ. This CDR3 spans 14 amino acids. CDR3 sequence (DNA): TGTGCCAGCAGCTTAGATGGGGGGACCTATGGCTACACCTTC. Translated, it gives CASSLDGGTYGYTF.

The genes are TRBV7-9 and TRBJ2-2, with D maybe TRBD1 (6 bases). In germline, CDR1 is SEHNR, CDR2 FQNEAQ (reference sequence). Between the trimmed V and J ends, which lost 5 bases and 7 bases, there was a span of 8 bases. This CDR3 region has 12 residues. This chain's CDR3 is CASSRGGGELFF. The CDR3 DNA reads as TGTGCCAGCAGCCGAGGGGGCGGGGAGCTGTTTTTT. The variable domain in full, with the rest retrieved from reference TRBV7-9 and TRBJ2-2, is DTGVSQNPRHKITKRGQNVTFRCDPISEHNRLYWYRQTLGQGPEFLTYFQNEAQLEKSRLLSDRFSAERPKGSFSTLEIQRTEQGDSAMYLCASSRGGGELFFGEGSRLTVL.

This clone showed up just a few times. V is TRBV7-8 and J is TRBJ1-1, with D uncertain. This CDR3 has 13 amino acids. Germline CDR1 SGHVS, CDR2 FQNEAQ. V was trimmed by 4 bases and J by 4 bases, leaving 10 bases between them. CDR3 coding DNA: TGTGCCAGCAGCTCTGAGGAGATCACTGAAGCTTTCTTT. It specifies CASSSEEITEAFF.

CDR3 coding DNA: TGTGCCAGCAGCCACAGGGGGCTGGGGTATAATTCACCCCTCCACTTT. Encoded protein: CASSHRGLGYNSPLHF. This chain uses TRBV11-1 with TRBJ1-6; 9 bases agree with TRBD1. The CDR3 runs 16 residues. Germline trimming cut 5 bases from V and 4 bases from J; bases unmatched to any gene: 6. Germline lookup yields CDR1 SGHAT and CDR2 FQDESV (reference sequence).

The rearrangement uses TRBV27 and TRBJ2-1; D is unclear. CDR3 length equals 14 residues. The V gene's germline CDR1 is MNHEY and CDR2 SMNVEV (reference sequence). V was pared by 5 bases and J by 8 bases, with 16 bases between. The CDR3 spells CASSTLSRADEQFF. In nucleotides, the CDR3 is TGTGCCAGCAGTACCCTTTCCCGCGCGGATGAGCAGTTCTTC.

This clone was seen just once. The chain is built from TRBV30 and TRBJ1-2, with TRBD1 matching over 8 bases. This CDR3 is built from 15 residues. Germline CDR1 reads GTSNPN; CDR2 reads SVGIG (reference sequence). The ends lost 4 bases at V and 8 bases at J; junction bases unmatched: 15. This CDR3 is CAWKLTGTGRVGYTF. In DNA, the CDR3 is TGTGCCTGGAAGCTAACCGGGACAGGCCGGGTCGGCTACACCTTC.

The J gene is TRBJ1-6, the V gene TRBV7-9; no clear D. This CDR3 has 13 residues. CDR1 is SEHNR, CDR2 FQNEAQ, per germline (reference sequence). V gave up 0 bases and J gave up 8 bases, with 5 bases separating them. The CDR3 protein is CASSLARDSPLHF. DNA of the CDR3: TGTGCCAGCAGCTTAGCTCGGGATTCACCCCTCCACTTT.

This chain links TRBV27 with TRBJ1-1; D gene ambiguous. Germline CDR1 and CDR2: MNHEY and SMNVEV (reference sequence). This CDR3 spans 15 amino acids. With 6 bases removed from V and 1 base from J, the gap between germline ends came to 15 bases. The CDR3 sequence is CASSHGPYRNTEAFF. The CDR3 nucleotides are TGTGCCAGCAGCCATGGCCCCTACAGGAACACTGAAGCTTTCTTT.

This chain connects TRBV7-9 to TRBJ1-2; TRBD1 might be the D (6 bases). Germline CDR1 is SEHNR and CDR2 is FQNEAQ (reference sequence). The CDR3 contains 15 residues. Trimming removed 4 bases at V and 5 bases at J, with 17 bases between. For the CDR3, the DNA is TGTGCCAGCAGCTCTGCGGGGGCAGGCTTATATGGCTACACCTTC. Residues: CASSSAGAGLYGYTF.

CDR3 sequence (DNA): TGCGCCAGCAGTTCGACAGGACAAGAGACCCAGTACTTC. Translation: CASSSTGQETQYF. The V and J genes are TRBV10-2 and TRBJ2-5, with D possibly being TRBD1 (6 bases). The germline V and J ends were trimmed by 5 bases and 2 bases, with 9 bases remaining between them. Germline assignment: CDR1 WSHSY and CDR2 SAAADI. The CDR3 contains 13 residues.

In its sample, this clone was seen a few times. J is TRBJ2-3 and V is TRBV11-3, with D perhaps TRBD1 (6 bases). Trimming removed 5 bases at V and 5 bases at J, with 11 bases between. This CDR3 is built from 13 residues. CDR1 SGHNT and CDR2 YENEEA come from the germline V gene. DNA of the CDR3: TGTGCCAGCAGCGCCGCACAGGGAGATACGCAGTATTTT. The encoded protein is CASSAAQGDTQYF.